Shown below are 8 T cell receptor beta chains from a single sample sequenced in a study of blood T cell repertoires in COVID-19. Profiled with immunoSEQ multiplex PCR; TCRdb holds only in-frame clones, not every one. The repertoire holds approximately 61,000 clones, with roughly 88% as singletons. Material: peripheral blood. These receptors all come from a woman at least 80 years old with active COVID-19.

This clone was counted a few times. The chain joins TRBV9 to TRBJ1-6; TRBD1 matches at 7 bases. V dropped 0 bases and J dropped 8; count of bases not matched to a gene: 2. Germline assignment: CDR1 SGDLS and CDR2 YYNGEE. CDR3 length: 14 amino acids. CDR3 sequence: CASSVAGGYSPLHF. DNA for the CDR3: TGTGCCAGCAGCGTAGCAGGGGGTTATTCACCCCTCCACTTT.

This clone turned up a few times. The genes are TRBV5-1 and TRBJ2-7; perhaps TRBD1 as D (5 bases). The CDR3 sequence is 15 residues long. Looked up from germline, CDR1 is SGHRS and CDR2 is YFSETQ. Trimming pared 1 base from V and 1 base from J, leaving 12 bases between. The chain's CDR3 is CASSLSPTESYEQYF. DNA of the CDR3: TGCGCCAGCAGCTTGAGTCCGACAGAGTCCTACGAGCAGTACTTC. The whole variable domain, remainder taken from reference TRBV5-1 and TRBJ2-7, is KAGVTQTPRYLIKTRGQQVTLSCSPISGHRSVSWYQQTPGQGLQFLFEYFSETQRNKGNFPGRFSGRQFSNSRSEMNVSTLELGDSALYLCASSLSPTESYEQYFGPGTRLTVT.

Here the CDR3 reads CASRHSLNTEAFF. The CDR3 DNA reads as TGTGCCAGCAGACACAGCTTGAACACTGAAGCTTTCTTT. The chain employs TRBV12-3 or TRBV12-4 and TRBJ1-1; D gene unclear. The germline V and J ends were trimmed by 6 bases and 0 bases, with 8 bases remaining between them. CDR3 length: 13 residues.

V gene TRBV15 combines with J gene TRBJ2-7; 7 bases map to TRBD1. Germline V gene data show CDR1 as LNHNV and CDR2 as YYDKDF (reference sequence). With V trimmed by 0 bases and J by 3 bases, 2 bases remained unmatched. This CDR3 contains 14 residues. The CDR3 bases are TGTGCCACCAGCAGAGAGCAGGGGGTCTACGAGCAGTACTTC. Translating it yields CATSREQGVYEQYF.

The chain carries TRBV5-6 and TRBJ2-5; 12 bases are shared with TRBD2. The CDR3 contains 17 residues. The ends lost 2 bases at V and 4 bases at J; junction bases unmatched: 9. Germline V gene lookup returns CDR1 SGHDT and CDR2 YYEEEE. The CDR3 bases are TGTGCCAGCAGCTTTCTTCGGACTAGCGGGGAAGCAGAGACCCAGTACTTC. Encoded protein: CASSFLRTSGEAETQYF. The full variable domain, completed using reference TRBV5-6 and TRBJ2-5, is DAGVTQSPTHLIKTRGQQVTLRCSPKSGHDTVSWYQQALGQGPQFIFQYYEEEERQRGNFPDRFSGHQFPNYSSELNVNALLLGDSALYLCASSFLRTSGEAETQYFGPGTRLLVL.

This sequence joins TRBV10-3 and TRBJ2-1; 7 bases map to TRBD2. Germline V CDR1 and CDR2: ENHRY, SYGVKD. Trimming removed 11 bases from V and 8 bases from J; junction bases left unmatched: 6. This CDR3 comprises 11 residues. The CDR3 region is CAAALADEQFF. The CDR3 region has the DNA TGTGCCGCCGCGCTAGCGGATGAGCAGTTCTTC.

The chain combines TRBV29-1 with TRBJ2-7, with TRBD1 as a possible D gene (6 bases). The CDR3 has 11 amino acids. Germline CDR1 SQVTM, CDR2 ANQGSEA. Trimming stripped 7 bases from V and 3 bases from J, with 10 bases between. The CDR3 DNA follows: TGCAGCGCACAGGGAATCTACGAGCAGTACTTC. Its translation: CSAQGIYEQYF.

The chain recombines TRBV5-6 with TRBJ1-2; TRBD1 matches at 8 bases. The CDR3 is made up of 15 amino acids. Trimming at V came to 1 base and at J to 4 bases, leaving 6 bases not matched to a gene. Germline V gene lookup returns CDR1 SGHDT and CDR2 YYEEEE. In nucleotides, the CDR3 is TGTGCCAGCAGCTTGTTCAGGGACAGGACCTATGGCTACACCTTC. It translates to CASSLFRDRTYGYTF.